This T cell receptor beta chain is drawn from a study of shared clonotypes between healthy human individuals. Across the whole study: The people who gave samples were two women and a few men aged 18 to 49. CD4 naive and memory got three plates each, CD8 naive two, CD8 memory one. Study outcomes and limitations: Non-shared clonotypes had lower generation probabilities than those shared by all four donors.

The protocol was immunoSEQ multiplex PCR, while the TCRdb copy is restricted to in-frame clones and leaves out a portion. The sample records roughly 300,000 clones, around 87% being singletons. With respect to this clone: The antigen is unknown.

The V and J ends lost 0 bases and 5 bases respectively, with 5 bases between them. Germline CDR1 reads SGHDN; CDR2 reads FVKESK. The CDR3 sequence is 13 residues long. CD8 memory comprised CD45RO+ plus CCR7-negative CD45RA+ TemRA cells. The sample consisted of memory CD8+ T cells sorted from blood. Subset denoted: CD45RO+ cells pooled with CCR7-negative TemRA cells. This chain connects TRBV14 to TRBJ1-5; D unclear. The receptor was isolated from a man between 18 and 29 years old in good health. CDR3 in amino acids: CASSQDLDQPQHF. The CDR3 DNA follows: TGTGCCAGCAGCCAAGATCTCGATCAGCCCCAGCATTTT.